The present entry profiles one T cell receptor (beta chain) with its context. This sample is drawn from a study of shared clonotypes between healthy human individuals. TCRdb's table, derived via immunoSEQ multiplex PCR, lists solely in-frame clones and lacks some. Of some 1,400,000 clones listed, around 97% are singletons. The receptor comes from a man aged 25-45 years in good health. Sequenced sample: naive CD4+ T cells sorted from blood. Stated subset: CD45RA+ positively selected.

CDR3 amino acids: CASRKTGQTNTGELFF. CDR3 DNA: TGCGCCAGCAGAAAAACGGGACAGACGAACACCGGGGAGCTGTTTTTT. The chain couples TRBV5-1 to TRBJ2-2, with TRBD1 matching 7 bases. The CDR3 is 16 residues long. The ends lost 5 bases at V and 0 bases at J; junction bases unmatched: 7. Germline CDR1 and CDR2: SGHRS and YFSETQ.